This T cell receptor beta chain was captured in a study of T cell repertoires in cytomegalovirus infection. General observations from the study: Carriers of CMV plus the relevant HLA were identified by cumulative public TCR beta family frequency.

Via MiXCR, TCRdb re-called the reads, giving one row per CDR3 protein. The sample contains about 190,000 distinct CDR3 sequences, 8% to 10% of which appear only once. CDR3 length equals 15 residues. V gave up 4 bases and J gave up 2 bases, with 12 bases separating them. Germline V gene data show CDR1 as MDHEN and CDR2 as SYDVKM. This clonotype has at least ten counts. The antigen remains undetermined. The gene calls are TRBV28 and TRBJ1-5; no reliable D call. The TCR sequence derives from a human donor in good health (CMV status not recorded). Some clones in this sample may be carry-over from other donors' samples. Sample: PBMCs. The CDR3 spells CASSSQVLGNQPQHF. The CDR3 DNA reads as TGTGCCAGCAGTTCGCAGGTCTTGGGCAATCAGCCCCAGCATTTT.